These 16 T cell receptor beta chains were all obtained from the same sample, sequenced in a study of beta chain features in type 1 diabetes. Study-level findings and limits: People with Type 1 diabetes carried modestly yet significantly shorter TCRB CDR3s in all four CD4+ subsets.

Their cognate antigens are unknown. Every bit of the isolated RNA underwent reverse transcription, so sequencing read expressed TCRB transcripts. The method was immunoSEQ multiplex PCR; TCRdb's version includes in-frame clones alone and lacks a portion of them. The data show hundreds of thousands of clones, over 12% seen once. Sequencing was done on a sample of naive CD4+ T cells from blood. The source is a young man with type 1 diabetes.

The DNA of the CDR3 is TGTGCCTGGCTACGGGATAATTCACCCCTCCACTTT. Translating it yields CAWLRDNSPLHF. The V gene is TRBV30, the J gene TRBJ1-6; the D is unclear. The CDR3 is made up of 12 amino acids. The germline CDR1 and CDR2 sequences are GTSNPN and SVGIG (reference sequence). The V end was cut by 5 bases, the J end by 5 bases, with 7 bases between.

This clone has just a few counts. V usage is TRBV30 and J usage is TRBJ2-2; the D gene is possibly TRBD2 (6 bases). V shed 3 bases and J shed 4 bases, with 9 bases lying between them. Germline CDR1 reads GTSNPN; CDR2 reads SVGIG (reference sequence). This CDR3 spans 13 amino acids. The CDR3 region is CAWRPGATGELFF. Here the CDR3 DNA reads TGTGCCTGGAGGCCGGGAGCCACCGGGGAGCTGTTTTTT.

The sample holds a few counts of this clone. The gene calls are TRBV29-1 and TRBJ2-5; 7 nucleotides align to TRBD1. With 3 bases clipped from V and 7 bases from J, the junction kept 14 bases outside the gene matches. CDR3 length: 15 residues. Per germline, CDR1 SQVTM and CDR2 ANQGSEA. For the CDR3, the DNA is TGCAGCGTTGACCGAGGGTACAGGGGCCGTGGGACCCAGTACTTC. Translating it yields CSVDRGYRGRGTQYF.

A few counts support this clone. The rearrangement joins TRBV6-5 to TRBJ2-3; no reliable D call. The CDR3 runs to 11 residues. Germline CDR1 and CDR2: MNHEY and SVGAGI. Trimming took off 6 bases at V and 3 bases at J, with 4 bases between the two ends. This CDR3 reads CASSKTDTQYF. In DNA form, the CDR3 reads TGTGCCAGCAGCAAGACAGATACGCAGTATTTT.

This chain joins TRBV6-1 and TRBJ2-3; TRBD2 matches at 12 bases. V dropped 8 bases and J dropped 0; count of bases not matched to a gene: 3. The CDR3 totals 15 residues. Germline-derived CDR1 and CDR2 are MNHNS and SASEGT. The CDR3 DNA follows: TGTGCCAGCGTACTAGCGGGAGGTAGCACAGATACGCAGTATTTT. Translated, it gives CASVLAGGSTDTQYF.

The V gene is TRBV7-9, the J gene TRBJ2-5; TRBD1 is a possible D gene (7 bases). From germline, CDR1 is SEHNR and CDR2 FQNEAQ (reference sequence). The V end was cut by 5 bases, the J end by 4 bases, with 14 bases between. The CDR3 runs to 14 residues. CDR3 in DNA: TGTGCCAGCAGCCCCGCGGGACAGATAGAGACCCAGTACTTC. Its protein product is CASSPAGQIETQYF.

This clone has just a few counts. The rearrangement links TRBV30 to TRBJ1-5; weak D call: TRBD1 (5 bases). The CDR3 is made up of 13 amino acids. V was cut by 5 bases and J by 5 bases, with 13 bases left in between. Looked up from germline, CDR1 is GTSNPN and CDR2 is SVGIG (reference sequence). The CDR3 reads CAWATGTHQPQHF. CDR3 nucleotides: TGTGCCTGGGCGACCGGGACCCATCAGCCCCAGCATTTT.

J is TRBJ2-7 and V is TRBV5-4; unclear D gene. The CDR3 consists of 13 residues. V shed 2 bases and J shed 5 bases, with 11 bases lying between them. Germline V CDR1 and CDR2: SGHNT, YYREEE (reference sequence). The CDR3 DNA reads TGTGCCAGCAGCTTAGGACGGAACGACGAGCAGTACTTC. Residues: CASSLGRNDEQYF.

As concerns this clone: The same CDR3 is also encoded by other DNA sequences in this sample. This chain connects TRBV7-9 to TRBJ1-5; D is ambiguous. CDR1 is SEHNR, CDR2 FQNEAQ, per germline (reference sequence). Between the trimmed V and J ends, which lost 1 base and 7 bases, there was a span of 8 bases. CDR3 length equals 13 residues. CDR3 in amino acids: CASSLGGEQPQHF. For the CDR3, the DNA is TGTGCCAGCAGCTTAGGTGGGGAACAGCCCCAGCATTTT.

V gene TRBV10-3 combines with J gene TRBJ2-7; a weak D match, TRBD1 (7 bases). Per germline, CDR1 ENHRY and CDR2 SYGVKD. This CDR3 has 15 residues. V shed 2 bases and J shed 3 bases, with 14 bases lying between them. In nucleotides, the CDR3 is TGTGCCATCAGTGAGCCGAACAGGGGAGGCTACGAGCAGTACTTC. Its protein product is CAISEPNRGGYEQYF.

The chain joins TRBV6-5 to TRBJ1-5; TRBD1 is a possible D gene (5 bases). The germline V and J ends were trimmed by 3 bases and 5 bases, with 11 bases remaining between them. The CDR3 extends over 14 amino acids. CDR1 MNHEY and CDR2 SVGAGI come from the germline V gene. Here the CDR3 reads CASSYVGGDQPQHF. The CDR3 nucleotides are TGTGCCAGCAGTTATGTCGGGGGAGATCAGCCCCAGCATTTT.

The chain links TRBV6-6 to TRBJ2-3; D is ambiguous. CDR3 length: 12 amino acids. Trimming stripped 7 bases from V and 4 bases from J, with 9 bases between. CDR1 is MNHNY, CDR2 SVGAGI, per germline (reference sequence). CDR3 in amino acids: CASTTPADTQYF. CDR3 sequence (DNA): TGTGCCAGCACGACCCCCGCAGATACGCAGTATTTT.

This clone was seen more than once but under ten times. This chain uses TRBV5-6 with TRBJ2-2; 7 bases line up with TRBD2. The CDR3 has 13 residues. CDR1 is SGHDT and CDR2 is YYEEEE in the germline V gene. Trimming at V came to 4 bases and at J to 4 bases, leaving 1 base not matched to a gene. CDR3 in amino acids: CASSRGSTGELFF. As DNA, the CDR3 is TGTGCCAGCAGCCGCGGGAGCACCGGGGAGCTGTTTTTT.

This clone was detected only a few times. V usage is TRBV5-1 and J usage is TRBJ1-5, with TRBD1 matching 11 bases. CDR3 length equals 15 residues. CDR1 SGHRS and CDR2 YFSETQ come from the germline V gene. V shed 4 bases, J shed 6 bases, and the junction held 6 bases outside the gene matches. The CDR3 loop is CASSLGQGAFQPQHF. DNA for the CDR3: TGCGCCAGCAGCCTAGGACAGGGGGCCTTTCAGCCCCAGCATTTT.

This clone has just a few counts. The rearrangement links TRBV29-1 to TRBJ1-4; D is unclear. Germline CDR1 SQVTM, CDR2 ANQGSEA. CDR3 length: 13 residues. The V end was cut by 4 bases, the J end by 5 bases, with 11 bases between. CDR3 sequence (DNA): TGCAGCGTTGGGGTACAGATGAATGAAAAACTGTTTTTT. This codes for CSVGVQMNEKLFF.

CDR3: CATSREGLASPYEQYF. The CDR3 DNA follows: TGTGCCACCAGCAGAGAGGGACTAGCCTCGCCCTACGAGCAGTACTTC. V is TRBV15 and J is TRBJ2-7, with TRBD2 matching over 9 bases. CDR3 length: 16 amino acids. Germline loops: CDR1 LNHNV, CDR2 YYDKDF (reference sequence). V gave up 0 bases and J gave up 2 bases; unmatched junction bases: 5.